This entry lists 32 T cell receptor beta chains sequenced from one sample in a study of shared clonotypes between healthy human individuals. Only in-frame clones appear in the TCRdb table, and some are missing; sequencing was by immunoSEQ multiplex PCR. The sample records millions of clones, around nine tenths being singletons. What was sequenced was naive CD4+ T cells sorted from blood. The subset denotes: CD45RA+ positively selected. The receptors originated from a man younger than 35 in good health.

The rearrangement uses TRBV6-1 and TRBJ1-2; 7 bases align to TRBD1. CDR3 length: 16 amino acids. Trimming took 2 bases from V and 4 from J; bases not matched to a gene: 10. From germline, CDR1 is MNHNS and CDR2 SASEGT. The CDR3 here is CASSETGTAAFYGYTF. CDR3 nucleotide sequence: TGTGCCAGCAGTGAAACCGGGACAGCAGCCTTCTATGGCTACACCTTC.

This clone was counted once. V gene TRBV9 combines with J gene TRBJ2-7, with 10 bases lining up with TRBD2. From germline, CDR1 is SGDLS and CDR2 YYNGEE. With 4 bases clipped from V and 5 bases from J, the junction kept 6 bases outside the gene matches. The CDR3 length is 14 residues. The CDR3 spells CASSPGLAVNEQYF. The DNA for the CDR3 is TGTGCCAGCAGCCCAGGACTAGCGGTTAACGAGCAGTACTTC.

V and J are TRBV6-5 and TRBJ2-7; 10 nucleotides line up with TRBD1. J lost 5 bases, V lost 10 bases, and 8 bases had no gene match. This CDR3 has 13 amino acids. Germline V lookup: CDR1 MNHEY, CDR2 SVGAGI. CDR3 protein: CATTPTGGNEQYF. The CDR3 DNA reads as TGTGCCACCACCCCGACAGGGGGCAACGAGCAGTACTTC.

V and J are TRBV11-2 and TRBJ2-5, with 12 bases identical to TRBD2. With V trimmed by 5 bases and J by 3 bases, 13 bases remained unmatched. Germline CDR1 reads SGHAT; CDR2 reads FQNNGV. The CDR3 sequence is 18 residues long. The DNA for the CDR3 is TGTGCCAGCAGCCCCGGACTAGCGGGAATAATAGGGGAAGAGACCCAGTACTTC. Amino acids: CASSPGLAGIIGEETQYF. Complete variable domain (other parts from reference TRBV11-2 and TRBJ2-5): EAGVAQSPRYKIIEKRQSVAFWCNPISGHATLYWYQQILGQGPKLLIQFQNNGVVDDSQLPKDRFSAERLKGVDSTLKIQPAKLEDSAVYLCASSPGLAGIIGEETQYFGPGTRLLVL.

The genes are TRBV2 and TRBJ2-5; 9 bases agree with TRBD2. CDR3 length equals 18 residues. The V gene's germline CDR1 is SNHLY and CDR2 FYNNEI. Trimming at V came to 6 bases and at J to 5 bases, leaving 19 bases not matched to a gene. Here the CDR3 DNA reads TGTGCCAGCAGCCCACCCCGGGGGCTAGCGGGGCAGGAGGAGACCCAGTACTTC. Encoded protein: CASSPPRGLAGQEETQYF.

J is TRBJ2-7 and V is TRBV27; 11 nucleotides agree with TRBD1. V trimming: 3 bases; J trimming: 4 bases; junction bases outside the gene matches: 8. The CDR3 loop spans 16 amino acids. In germline, CDR1 is MNHEY, CDR2 SMNVEV (reference sequence). As DNA, the CDR3 is TGTGCCAGCAGTTTTAGCGGGGGACAGGGGGAGTACGAGCAGTACTTC. Protein: CASSFSGGQGEYEQYF.

V is TRBV7-2 and J is TRBJ2-2; no reliable D call. Trimming took off 3 bases at V and 1 base at J, with 12 bases between the two ends. Germline V gene data show CDR1 as SGHTA and CDR2 as FQGNSA. There are 16 residues in the CDR3. CDR3 coding DNA: TGTGCCAGCAGCTTGGCCGGGTGGGGGAACACCGGGGAGCTGTTTTTT. This encodes CASSLAGWGNTGELFF.

Of note for this clone: The identical CDR3 is also encoded by other nucleotide sequences in the sample. V gene TRBV7-9 combines with J gene TRBJ2-1, with 15 bases matching TRBD2. Germline CDR1 reads SEHNR; CDR2 reads FQNEAQ (reference sequence). The J segment lost 7 bases and the V segment lost 5 bases, leaving 6 bases of the junction unmatched. The CDR3 sequence is 16 residues long. In DNA form, the CDR3 reads TGTGCCAGCAGCCCCGGACTAGCGGGGGGGCGGAATGAGCAGTTCTTC. Its translation is CASSPGLAGGRNEQFF.

The chain is built from TRBV19 and TRBJ2-7; D call uncertain. The V end lost 5 bases, the J end lost 0 bases, and 11 bases lay between the germline ends. The CDR3 sequence is 14 residues long. CDR1 LNHDA and CDR2 SQIVND come from the germline V gene (reference sequence). CDR3 DNA sequence: TGTGCCAGTAGTCGAAACTCCGTCTCCTACGAGCAGTACTTC. This sequence encodes CASSRNSVSYEQYF.

This chain links TRBV15 with TRBJ2-7; 12 nucleotides match TRBD1. CDR1 LNHNV and CDR2 YYDKDF come from the germline V gene (reference sequence). This CDR3 region has 17 residues. V lost 2 bases and J lost 7; bases outside the gene matches: 12. The CDR3 protein is CATSRSERGQGAREQYF. Written as DNA, the CDR3 is TGTGCCACCAGCAGATCAGAAAGGGGACAGGGGGCTCGGGAGCAGTACTTC.

J is TRBJ1-2 and V is TRBV5-6; D gene uncertain. Germline CDR1 and CDR2: SGHDT and YYEEEE. The CDR3 consists of 14 residues. The V end lost 0 bases, the J end lost 4 bases, and 10 bases lay between the germline ends. The CDR3: CASSLDLGSYGYTF. DNA for the CDR3: TGTGCCAGCAGCTTGGATTTGGGATCCTATGGCTACACCTTC.

The chain is built from TRBV19 and TRBJ2-7, with a tentative D call TRBD1 (5 bases). The CDR3 consists of 15 residues. V was clipped by 2 bases and J by 0 bases, with 11 bases between them. Per the germline V gene, CDR1 is LNHDA and CDR2 is SQIVND (reference sequence). The CDR3 DNA reads TGTGCCAGTAGTATATCAGGGATAAACTCCTACGAGCAGTACTTC. Translated, it gives CASSISGINSYEQYF.

The chain carries TRBV27 and TRBJ1-6; the D is unclear. V lost 9 bases, J lost 0 bases, and 12 bases lay in between. The germline V gene has CDR1 MNHEY and CDR2 SMNVEV (reference sequence). The CDR3 is made up of 15 amino acids. DNA for the CDR3: TGTGCCAGTATGCGTTCGAGCTCCTATAATTCACCCCTCCACTTT. Amino acid sequence: CASMRSSSYNSPLHF.

The rearrangement joins TRBV12-5 to TRBJ2-3, with a possible D match to TRBD1 (5 bases). The CDR3 runs to 18 residues. CDR1 LGHNT and CDR2 FRNRAP come from the germline V gene. V dropped 4 bases and J dropped 0 bases, with 20 bases sitting between them. The DNA of the CDR3 is TGTGCTAGTGGTTCATCTCCCTTCGACAGACTTAGCACAGATACGCAGTATTTT. Its protein product is CASGSSPFDRLSTDTQYF.

The chain joins TRBV10-3 to TRBJ2-2; possibly TRBD1 or TRBD2 for D (5 bases each). Deletions cut 10 bases from V and 3 bases from J, with 15 bases between. The CDR3 runs to 14 residues. Per germline, CDR1 ENHRY and CDR2 SYGVKD. In nucleotides, the CDR3 is TGTGCCACCGGGACGGGCGAGGACACCGGGGAGCTGTTTTTT. Encoded protein: CATGTGEDTGELFF.

The chain recombines TRBV6-5 with TRBJ2-7; D uncertain. V was shortened by 2 bases and J by 3 bases, with 14 bases between the two germline ends. The CDR3 totals 15 residues. CDR1 is MNHEY, CDR2 SVGAGI, per germline. The CDR3 coding sequence is TGTGCCAGCAGTTACGTACAAATCTTCTTCTACGAGCAGTACTTC. Translating it yields CASSYVQIFFYEQYF.

This sequence joins TRBV5-1 and TRBJ1-2, with a weak D call TRBD1 (6 bases). The CDR3 is 15 residues long. Germline V gene lookup returns CDR1 SGHRS and CDR2 YFSETQ. Between the trimmed V and J ends, which lost 3 bases and 4 bases, there was a span of 16 bases. CDR3 region: CASSSEQGRFYGYTF. As DNA, the CDR3 is TGCGCCAGCAGCTCTGAACAGGGACGGTTCTATGGCTACACCTTC.

The V gene is TRBV9, the J gene TRBJ2-3, with 7 bases lining up with TRBD2. The CDR3 totals 15 residues. Germline V lookup: CDR1 SGDLS, CDR2 YYNGEE. Trimming removed 0 bases from V and 3 bases from J; junction bases left unmatched: 4. The CDR3 loop reads CASSVAGGWTDTQYF. CDR3 sequence (DNA): TGTGCCAGCAGCGTAGCGGGGGGTTGGACAGATACGCAGTATTTT. The whole variable domain, filled in from reference TRBV9 and TRBJ2-3, reads DSGVTQTPKHLITATGQRVTLRCSPRSGDLSVYWYQQSLDQGLQFLIQYYNGEERAKGNILERFSAQQFPDLHSELNLSSLELGDSALYFCASSVAGGWTDTQYFGPGTRLTVL.

The table lists this clone with a count of one. The rearrangement links TRBV6-1 to TRBJ2-4; the match to TRBD1 covers 10 bases. The CDR3 loop spans 16 amino acids. CDR1 and CDR2 from the germline V gene are MNHNS and SASEGT. V was clipped by 2 bases and J by 7 bases; unmatched bases: 8. This chain's CDR3 is CASSERPGTGANIQYF. For the CDR3, the DNA is TGTGCCAGCAGTGAACGTCCCGGGACAGGGGCGAACATTCAGTACTTC.

The gene calls are TRBV28 and TRBJ2-5; D perhaps matches TRBD1 (6 bases). Trimming pared 3 bases from V and 3 bases from J, leaving 14 bases between. There are 15 residues in the CDR3. In germline, CDR1 is MDHEN, CDR2 SYDVKM. CDR3 in DNA: TGTGCCAGCAGTTTGTGGCAGGGGCTGGAAGAGACCCAGTACTTC. This codes for CASSLWQGLEETQYF.

This clone was recorded only once. The chain joins TRBV7-2 to TRBJ1-4, with 7 bases that match TRBD1. Germline CDR1 is SGHTA and CDR2 is FQGNSA. The CDR3 spans 15 residues. V lost 5 bases and J lost 4; bases outside the gene matches: 7. DNA of the CDR3: TGTGCCAGCAGCCTTACAGGGGCCCATAATGAAAAACTGTTTTTT. This gives the protein CASSLTGAHNEKLFF.

The V and J genes are TRBV18 and TRBJ2-5; no reliable D call. The J call is doubtful: the DNA matches TRBJ2-7 better. Germline V gene sequence: CDR1 KGHSH, CDR2 LQKENI. The CDR3 is 12 amino acids. The CDR3 reads CASSAKSYEQYF. The CDR3 bases are TGTGCCAGCTCAGCCAAATCCTACGAGCAGTACTTC.

A single count supports this clone. V usage is TRBV5-4 and J usage is TRBJ2-7, with 8 nucleotides matching TRBD1. Trimming took 4 bases from V and 6 from J; bases not matched to a gene: 6. CDR3 length equals 13 residues. Germline loops: CDR1 SGHNT, CDR2 YYREEE (reference sequence). This CDR3 reads CASSTQGAREQYF. The CDR3 region has the DNA TGTGCCAGCAGCACTCAGGGGGCGCGCGAGCAGTACTTC.

This sequence joins TRBV30 and TRBJ1-2, with D possibly matching TRBD1 (5 bases). The CDR3 spans 15 residues. Trimming left V 3 bases short and J 4 bases short, with 18 bases between. The germline gives CDR1 GTSNPN, CDR2 SVGIG (reference sequence). As DNA, the CDR3 is TGTGCCTGGAGCCTCGGTCAGACAGTCCTCTATGGCTACACCTTC. Protein: CAWSLGQTVLYGYTF.

The gene calls are TRBV19 and TRBJ1-4; D remains unclear. This CDR3 is built from 14 residues. Germline V lookup: CDR1 LNHDA, CDR2 SQIVND (reference sequence). With 8 bases removed from V and 8 bases from J, the gap between germline ends came to 18 bases. DNA for the CDR3: TGTGCCAGTGCACGTGTTGGGATCTTGGAAAAACTGTTTTTT. It is translated as CASARVGILEKLFF.

This clone occurred once. The CDR3 loop reads CASSLLAGGNQETQYF. CDR3 DNA: TGTGCCAGCAGCTTGTTAGCGGGGGGGAACCAAGAGACCCAGTACTTC. The chain is built from TRBV7-9 and TRBJ2-5; 11 bases fit TRBD2. V lost 3 bases and J lost 0; bases outside the gene matches: 3. This CDR3 contains 16 residues. Germline values: CDR1 SEHNR, CDR2 FQNEAQ (reference sequence).

The rearrangement uses TRBV5-1 and TRBJ1-5; 7 bases fit TRBD1. The CDR3 has 14 amino acids. Germline V gives CDR1 SGHRS, CDR2 YFSETQ. J was trimmed by 6 bases and V by 4 bases; bases with no gene match: 7. The CDR3 nucleotides are TGCGCCAGCAGCGCCTCAGGGGGAAGTCAGCCCCAGCATTTT. Amino acid sequence: CASSASGGSQPQHF. Full variable domain (outside the CDR3, taken from reference TRBV5-1 and TRBJ1-5): KAGVTQTPRYLIKTRGQQVTLSCSPISGHRSVSWYQQTPGQGLQFLFEYFSETQRNKGNFPGRFSGRQFSNSRSEMNVSTLELGDSALYLCASSASGGSQPQHFGDGTRLSIL.

Of note for this clone: Different DNA sequences within this sample yield the same CDR3. The V gene is TRBV18, the J gene TRBJ2-7; no definite D call. The germline CDR1 and CDR2 sequences are KGHSH and LQKENI. This CDR3 spans 14 amino acids. V lost 3 bases to trimming and J lost 0 bases, with 9 bases between them. CDR3 nucleotides: TGTGCCAGCTCACCGGACCGAAACTCCTACGAGCAGTACTTC. Residues: CASSPDRNSYEQYF. Supplemented by reference TRBV18 and TRBJ2-7, the full variable domain reads NAGVMQNPRHLVRRRGQEARLRCSPMKGHSHVYWYRQLPEEGLKFMVYLQKENIIDESGMPKERFSAEFPKEGPSILRIQQVVRGDSAAYFCASSPDRNSYEQYFGPGTRLTVT.

With regard to this clone: The same CDR3 is also encoded by other DNA sequences in this sample. The chain has TRBV10-3 and TRBJ1-2; 7 positions match TRBD1. After removal of 5 bases from V and 1 base from J, the junction contained 1 base not matched to a gene. The CDR3 covers 13 residues. Germline CDR1 is ENHRY and CDR2 is SYGVKD. The CDR3 DNA reads as TGTGCCATCAGTCGGGACAGTAACTATGGCTACACCTTC. The encoded protein is CAISRDSNYGYTF.

This clone has only one observation. The V and J genes are TRBV5-1 and TRBJ2-1; D uncertain. Between the trimmed V and J ends, which lost 2 bases and 0 bases, there was a span of 15 bases. The CDR3 length is 17 residues. The V gene's germline CDR1 is SGHRS and CDR2 YFSETQ. The CDR3 spells CASSLGRFSSSYNEQFF. CDR3 DNA sequence: TGCGCCAGCAGCTTAGGCAGGTTCAGTAGCTCCTACAATGAGCAGTTCTTC.

The chain links TRBV5-1 to TRBJ2-3, with 13 bases fitting TRBD2. CDR3 length equals 15 residues. J was trimmed by 6 bases and V by 4 bases; bases with no gene match: 5. Germline V gene data show CDR1 as SGHRS and CDR2 as YFSETQ. CDR3 nucleotide sequence: TGCGCCAGCAGCAGACTAGCGGGAGGCGGGGATACGCAGTATTTT. Protein product: CASSRLAGGGDTQYF.

The chain uses TRBV11-2 and TRBJ1-1; 8 bases match TRBD1. Germline CDR1 reads SGHAT; CDR2 reads FQNNGV. The ends lost 4 bases at V and 5 bases at J; junction bases unmatched: 9. This CDR3 comprises 15 residues. CDR3 sequence reads: CASSYIPGGGTEAFF. The DNA of the CDR3 is TGTGCCAGCAGCTACATCCCAGGGGGCGGAACTGAAGCTTTCTTT.